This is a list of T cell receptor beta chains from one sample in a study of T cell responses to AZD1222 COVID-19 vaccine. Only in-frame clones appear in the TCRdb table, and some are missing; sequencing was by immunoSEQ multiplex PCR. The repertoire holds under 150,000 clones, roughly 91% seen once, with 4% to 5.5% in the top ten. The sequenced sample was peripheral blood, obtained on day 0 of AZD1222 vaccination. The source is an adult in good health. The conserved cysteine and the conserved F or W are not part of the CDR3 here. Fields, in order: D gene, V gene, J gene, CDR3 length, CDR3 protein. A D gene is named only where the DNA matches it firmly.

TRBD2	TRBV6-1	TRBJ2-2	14	ASSADWRGTTGELF
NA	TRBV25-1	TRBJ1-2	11	ASSEPGYYGYT
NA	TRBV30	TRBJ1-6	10	AWSEARSPLH
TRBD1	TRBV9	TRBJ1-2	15	ASSGPGTGDNLGGYT
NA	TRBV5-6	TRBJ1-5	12	ASSPGHNNQPQH
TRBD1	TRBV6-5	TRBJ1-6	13	ASSYLRDSNSPLH
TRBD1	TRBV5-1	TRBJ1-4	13	ASSFQTGVNEKLF
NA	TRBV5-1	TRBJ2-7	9	ASKGEYEQY
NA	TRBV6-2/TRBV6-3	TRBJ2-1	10	ASSYPPNEQF
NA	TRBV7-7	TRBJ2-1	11	ASSLELYNEQF
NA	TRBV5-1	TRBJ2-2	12	ASSPGHNTGELF
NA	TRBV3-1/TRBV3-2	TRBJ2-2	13	ASSQGRGYTGELF
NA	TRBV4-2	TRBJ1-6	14	ASSQEQGSYNSPLH
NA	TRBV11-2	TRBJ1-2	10	ASSPGAGGYT
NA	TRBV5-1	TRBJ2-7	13	ASSLASGATYEQY
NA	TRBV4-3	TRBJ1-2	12	ASSQDSLNYGYT
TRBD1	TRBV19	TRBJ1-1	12	ASSPWGTAIEAF
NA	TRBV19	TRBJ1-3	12	ASSSTGPGNTIY
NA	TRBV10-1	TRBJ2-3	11	ASSSTSTDTQY
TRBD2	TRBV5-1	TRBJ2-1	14	ASSLVPSGAGREQF
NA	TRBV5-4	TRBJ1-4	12	ASSVGTGNEKLF
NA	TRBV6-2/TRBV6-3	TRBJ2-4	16	ASSRRRGEGLAKNIQY
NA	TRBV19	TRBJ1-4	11	ASNGQTNEKLF
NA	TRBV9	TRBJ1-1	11	ASSVSVNTEAF
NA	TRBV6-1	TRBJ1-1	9	ASSEAWWAF
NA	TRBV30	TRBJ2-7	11	AWSLGGPYEQY
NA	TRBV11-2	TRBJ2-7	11	ASSPSSSYEQY
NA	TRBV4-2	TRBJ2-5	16	ASSQDLGRGAYQETQY
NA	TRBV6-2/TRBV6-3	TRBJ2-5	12	ASSGGDIQETQY
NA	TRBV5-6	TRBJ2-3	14	ASSLVSAYSTDTQY
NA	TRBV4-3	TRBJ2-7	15	ASSQAAGGPGDYEQY
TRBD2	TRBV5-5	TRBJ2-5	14	ASSSGLAGVGETQY
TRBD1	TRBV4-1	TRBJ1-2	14	ASSQKRGQGSYGYT
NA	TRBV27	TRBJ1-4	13	ASSSSGATNEKLF
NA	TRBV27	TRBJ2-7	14	ASSLIGDGISYEQY
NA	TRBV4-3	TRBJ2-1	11	ASSFRSYNEQF
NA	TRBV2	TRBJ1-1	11	ASSGEMNTEAF
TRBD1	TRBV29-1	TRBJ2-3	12	SVGGTVLTDTQY
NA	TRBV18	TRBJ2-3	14	ASSPQFSPGGDTQY
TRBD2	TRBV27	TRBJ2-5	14	ASRNRYGTIQETQY
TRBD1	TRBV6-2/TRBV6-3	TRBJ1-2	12	ASSPSGGGGGYT
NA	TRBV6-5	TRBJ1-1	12	ASSYSNGNTEAF